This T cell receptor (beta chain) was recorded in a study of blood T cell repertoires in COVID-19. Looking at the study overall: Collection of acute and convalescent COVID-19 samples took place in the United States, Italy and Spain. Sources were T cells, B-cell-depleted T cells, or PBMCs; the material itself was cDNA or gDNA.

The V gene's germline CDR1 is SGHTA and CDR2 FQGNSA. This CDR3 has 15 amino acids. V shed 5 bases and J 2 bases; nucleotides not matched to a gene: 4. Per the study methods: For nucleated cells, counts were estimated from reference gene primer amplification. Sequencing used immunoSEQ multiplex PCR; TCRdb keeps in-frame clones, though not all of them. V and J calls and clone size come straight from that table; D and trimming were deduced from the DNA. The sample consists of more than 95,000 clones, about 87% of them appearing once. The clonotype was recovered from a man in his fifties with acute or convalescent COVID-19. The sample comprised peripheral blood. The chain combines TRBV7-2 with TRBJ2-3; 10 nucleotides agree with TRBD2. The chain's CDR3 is CASSAGLADTDTQYF. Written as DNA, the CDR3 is TGTGCCAGCAGCGCAGGACTAGCGGACACAGATACGCAGTATTTT.